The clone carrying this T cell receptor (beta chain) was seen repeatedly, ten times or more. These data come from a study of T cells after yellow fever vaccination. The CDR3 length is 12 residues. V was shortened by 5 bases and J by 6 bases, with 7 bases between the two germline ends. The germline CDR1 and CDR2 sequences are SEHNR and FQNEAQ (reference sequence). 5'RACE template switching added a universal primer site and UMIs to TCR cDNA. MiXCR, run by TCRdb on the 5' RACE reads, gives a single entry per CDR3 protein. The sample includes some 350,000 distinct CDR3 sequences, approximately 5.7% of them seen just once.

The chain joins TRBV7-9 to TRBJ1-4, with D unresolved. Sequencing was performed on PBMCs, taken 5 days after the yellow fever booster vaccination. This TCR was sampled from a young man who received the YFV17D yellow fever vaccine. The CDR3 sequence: CASSLNYEKLFF. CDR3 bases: TGTGCCAGCAGCCTGAACTATGAAAAACTGTTTTTT. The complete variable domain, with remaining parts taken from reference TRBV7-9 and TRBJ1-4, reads DTGVSQNPRHKITKRGQNVTFRCDPISEHNRLYWYRQTLGQGPEFLTYFQNEAQLEKSRLLSDRFSAERPKGSFSTLEIQRTEQGDSAMYLCASSLNYEKLFFGSGTQLSVL.